One and the same sample provided the 19 T cell receptor beta chains below, sequenced in a study of shared clonotypes between healthy human individuals. Only in-frame clones appear in the TCRdb table, and some are missing; sequencing was by immunoSEQ multiplex PCR. Of about 1 million clones listed, roughly 74% are singletons. Sequencing was done on a sample of memory CD4+ T cells from PBMCs. Documented subset: CD45RA-negative fraction. The receptor set was obtained from a man aged 18 to 29 in good health. Some clones in this sample may be carry-over from other donors' samples.

The chain is built from TRBV25-1 and TRBJ1-3, with D possibly TRBD1 on 5 matching bases. Trimming took 7 bases from V and 2 from J, leaving 15 bases between them. CDR3 length equals 15 residues. Per the germline V gene, CDR1 is MGHDK and CDR2 is SYGVNS. Written as DNA, the CDR3 is TGTGCCAGCACCTCCTATCAGGGAGCTGGAAACACCATATATTTT. It is translated as CASTSYQGAGNTIYF.

The chain employs TRBV5-1 and TRBJ2-3; 8 positions match TRBD1. Trimming removed 4 bases from V and 11 bases from J; junction bases left unmatched: 12. This CDR3 has 14 residues. Germline V gene lookup returns CDR1 SGHRS and CDR2 YFSETQ. In DNA, the CDR3 is TGCGCCAGCAGCGTCACCGGGACAGGAATCGGGCAGTATTTT. Translating it yields CASSVTGTGIGQYF.

This chain connects TRBV10-3 to TRBJ2-1; D gene ambiguous. Trimming took 3 bases from V and 8 from J, leaving 8 bases between them. This CDR3 comprises 12 residues. CDR1 and CDR2 from the germline V gene are ENHRY and SYGVKD. The CDR3 region is CAISDRNDEQFF. CDR3 bases: TGTGCCATCAGTGACCGGAACGATGAGCAGTTCTTC.

This clone has just a few counts. V gene TRBV13 combines with J gene TRBJ2-4; TRBD1 is a possible D gene (5 bases). V was clipped by 5 bases and J by 4 bases, with 18 bases between them. The CDR3 runs 16 residues. The germline gives CDR1 PRHDT, CDR2 FYEKMQ (reference sequence). CDR3 DNA sequence: TGTGCCAGCAGCCCTCCCAGAGACAGCCGAAAAAACATTCAGTACTTC. Protein sequence: CASSPPRDSRKNIQYF. The full variable domain, completed using reference TRBV13 and TRBJ2-4, is AAGVIQSPRHLIKEKRETATLKCYPIPRHDTVYWYQQGPGQDPQFLISFYEKMQSDKGSIPDRFSAQQFSDYHSELNMSSLELGDSALYFCASSPPRDSRKNIQYFGAGTRLSVL.

This clone was seen a single time. This chain links TRBV15 with TRBJ2-7, with a weak D call TRBD1 (5 bases). Per the germline V gene, CDR1 is LNHNV and CDR2 is YYDKDF (reference sequence). This CDR3 has 15 residues. V lost 5 bases, J lost 2 bases, and 16 bases lay in between. CDR3: CATSRLAGPPYEQYF. In DNA, the CDR3 is TGTGCCACCAGCCGCTTGGCAGGGCCCCCCTACGAGCAGTACTTC.

This clone appeared a single time. The chain uses TRBV29-1 and TRBJ1-5; D possibly corresponds to TRBD1 (5 bases). Germline V gene sequence: CDR1 SQVTM, CDR2 ANQGSEA. The CDR3 spans 12 residues. V lost 7 bases, J lost 7 bases, and 14 bases lay in between. The CDR3 nucleotides are TGCAGCGCCGCCAGGGCCGGCCAGCCCCAGCATTTT. Translating it yields CSAARAGQPQHF.

V usage is TRBV5-1 and J usage is TRBJ2-5; the match to TRBD2 covers 7 bases. The CDR3 consists of 14 residues. The trim removed 1 base at V and 5 bases at J, leaving 5 bases unmatched. Looked up from germline, CDR1 is SGHRS and CDR2 is YFSETQ. Here the CDR3 reads CASSLIGGGETQYF. The CDR3 nucleotides read TGCGCCAGCAGCTTGATCGGGGGAGGGGAGACCCAGTACTTC.

The chain links TRBV27 to TRBJ2-4; either TRBD1 or TRBD2 may fit D (5 bases each). Germline V CDR1 and CDR2: MNHEY, SMNVEV (reference sequence). Between the trimmed V and J ends, which lost 4 bases and 0 bases, there was a span of 13 bases. This CDR3 region has 16 residues. The CDR3 sequence: CASSSTVGEAKNIQYF. The CDR3 DNA reads TGTGCCAGCAGTTCGACAGTGGGGGAAGCCAAAAACATTCAGTACTTC.

Concerning this clone: Its ends do not fully match the called genes, so a read error is possible. This chain links TRBV27 with TRBJ2-1; no reliable D call. The CDR3 has 12 residues. The germline CDR1 and CDR2 sequences are MNHEY and SMNVEV (reference sequence). The CDR3 loop reads CASSSLIFGLVF. Written as DNA, the CDR3 is TGTGCCAGCAGTTCCCTTATATTCGGCTTAGTCTTC.

This chain uses TRBV19 with TRBJ2-2; 9 nucleotides match TRBD2. The CDR3 extends over 16 amino acids. The V gene end was trimmed by 5 bases and the J gene end by 2 bases; junction bases not matched to a gene: 6. Per germline, CDR1 LNHDA and CDR2 SQIVND (reference sequence). The CDR3 sequence is CASSAFLAGNTGELFF. The CDR3, as DNA: TGTGCCAGTAGTGCGTTTCTAGCGGGAAACACCGGGGAGCTGTTTTTT.

The genes are TRBV28 and TRBJ1-4; a weak D match, TRBD1 (6 bases). CDR3 length: 15 amino acids. Trimming cost V 6 bases and J 7 bases, with 18 bases left between them. Germline assignment: CDR1 MDHEN and CDR2 SYDVKM. In DNA form, the CDR3 reads TGTGCCAGCAGGAACTCAGGGGCGGAGATTGAAAAACTGTTTTTT. Protein sequence: CASRNSGAEIEKLFF.

This chain uses TRBV9 with TRBJ2-1; D is unclear. The V end was cut by 0 bases, the J end by 6 bases, with 7 bases between. Germline V gene lookup returns CDR1 SGDLS and CDR2 YYNGEE. CDR3 length equals 13 residues. This CDR3 is CASSVAPLNEQFF. The CDR3 nucleotides are TGTGCCAGCAGCGTAGCTCCCCTCAATGAGCAGTTCTTC.

The chain couples TRBV27 to TRBJ2-7, with a tentative D call TRBD2 (6 bases). The length of the CDR3 is 13 residues. Germline values: CDR1 MNHEY, CDR2 SMNVEV (reference sequence). Trimming removed 5 bases from V and 4 bases from J, with 12 bases in between. The CDR3 nucleotides are TGTGCCAGCAGTCGGCGGGACTTATACGAGCAGTACTTC. It encodes CASSRRDLYEQYF.

V is TRBV6-5 and J is TRBJ2-7; no clear D gene. Germline-derived CDR1 and CDR2 are MNHEY and SVGAGI. V shed 6 bases and J shed 0 bases, with 15 bases lying between them. The CDR3 sequence is 15 residues long. The CDR3 here is CASRLADRSSYEQYF. The DNA of the CDR3 is TGTGCCAGCAGGTTGGCGGATCGGAGCTCCTACGAGCAGTACTTC.

This clone occurred once. The rearrangement links TRBV7-2 to TRBJ1-1; perhaps TRBD1 as D (6 bases). The CDR3 sequence is 14 residues long. Germline V gives CDR1 SGHTA, CDR2 FQGNSA. V lost 4 bases and J lost 6, with 15 bases in between. This chain's CDR3 is CASSSRQVMAEAFF. The CDR3 DNA is TGTGCCAGCAGCTCCCGACAGGTAATGGCTGAAGCTTTCTTT.

The genes are TRBV28 and TRBJ2-3, with 16 bases matching TRBD2. Looked up from germline, CDR1 is MDHEN and CDR2 is SYDVKM. The CDR3 extends over 19 amino acids. V shed 5 bases, J shed 4 bases, and the junction held 12 bases outside the gene matches. CDR3 in DNA: TGTGCCAGCAGTCCCCTAGGGACTAGCGGGAGGGCCCGGTCAGATACGCAGTATTTT. Translation gives CASSPLGTSGRARSDTQYF.

The chain carries TRBV4-2 and TRBJ1-5, with D unresolved. The CDR3 contains 20 residues. Germline assignment: CDR1 LGHNA and CDR2 YNFKEQ. V was trimmed by 0 bases and J by 1 base, leaving 22 bases between them. Here the CDR3 DNA reads TGTGCCAGCAGCCAAGATGCCACTAACGGGCGAGACCGAAGCAATCAGCCCCAGCATTTT. It yields the protein CASSQDATNGRDRSNQPQHF.

The CDR3 loop reads CAWSFEGGGYTF. CDR3 coding DNA: TGTGCCTGGAGTTTTGAGGGTGGTGGCTACACCTTC. V gene TRBV30 combines with J gene TRBJ1-2; D gene unclear. This CDR3 is 12 amino acids long. Germline lookup yields CDR1 GTSNPN and CDR2 SVGIG (reference sequence). V lost 2 bases and J 7 bases, leaving 11 bases between the germline ends.

The V call is TRBV29-1, the J call TRBJ2-5; D not certain. From germline, CDR1 is SQVTM and CDR2 ANQGSEA. Trimming left V 8 bases short and J 2 bases short, with 6 bases between. The CDR3 contains 10 residues. The CDR3: CSTLQETQYF. DNA of the CDR3: TGCAGCACCTTGCAAGAGACCCAGTACTTC.